This T cell receptor (beta chain) was profiled in a study of blood T cells in healthy people across ages. Study-wide findings and caveats: The recorded TCR beta diversity per million T cells decreased in a roughly linear manner with age. The study could not conclusively compare naive and antigen-experienced cells, given its unsorted PBMCs.

Comment on this clonotype: Antigen specificity is unknown.

Between the trimmed V and J ends, which lost 6 bases and 5 bases, there was a span of 14 bases. The CDR3 loop spans 14 amino acids. Germline assignment: CDR1 LNHDA and CDR2 SQIVND (reference sequence). A second roughly 6 to 12 cycle PCR used barcoded and J-beta primers. A template-switch adaptor with 12 random nucleotides tagged each cDNA molecule. In TCRdb, the 5' RACE reads were re-called with MiXCR into one record per CDR3 protein. The repertoire holds approximately 1.5 million distinct CDR3 sequences, with around 36% as singletons. Per individual sample, total RNA of at least 6 micrograms was extracted.

The sequence derives from a woman aged 25 to 39 in good health. The sample comprised blood. This sequence joins TRBV19 and TRBJ1-5; D not certain. CDR3 nucleotides: TGTGCCAGTAGCCTCCGGGCAGGAGATCAGCCCCAGCATTTT. It encodes CASSLRAGDQPQHF.